The rows below give T cell receptor beta chains drawn from one sample of a study of vaccination effects on CD4 cells after COVID-19. The table came from immunoSEQ multiplex PCR; TCRdb's copy has only in-frame clones and leaves some out. The sample shows approximately 37,000 clones, roughly 82% of them seen only once. For these TCRs, the target antigens are not known. The sample consisted of CD4+ T cells from PBMCs cultured without peptide, taken before COVID-19 vaccination. These receptor sequences come from a human donor who received a COVID-19 vaccine. CDR3s include the opening cysteine and the closing phenylalanine or tryptophan. The D gene is left open where the match is weak. Size values are once, few and many counts, or a class for expanded clones, and some rows have none.

abundance | d_gene | j_gene | v_gene | CDR3aa | CDR3nt
few | TRBD1 | TRBJ1-2 | TRBV2 | CASSELETGYYGYTF | TGTGCCAGCAGTGAACTAGAGACAGGGTATTATGGCTACACCTTC
- | - | TRBJ2-2 | TRBV6-5 | CASSRGFSTGELFF | TGTGCCAGCAGTAGGGGATTTTCCACCGGGGAGCTGTTTTTT
- | - | TRBJ1-3 | TRBV29-1 | CSVGTFVGGGLNF | TGCAGCGTTGGAACGTTTGTCGGCGGGGGGTTAAATTTT
- | TRBD2 | TRBJ2-2 | TRBV19 | CASNRLAGSTGELFF | TGTGCCAGTAATCGACTAGCGGGCTCCACCGGGGAGCTGTTTTTT
- | TRBD1 | TRBJ1-2 | TRBV28 | CASSLTGRGQKSDGYTF | TGTGCCAGCAGTTTAACTGGCAGGGGGCAAAAATCGGATGGCTACACCTTC
- | TRBD1 | TRBJ2-1 | TRBV18 | CASSPIQQGAYNEQFF | TGTGCCAGCTCACCAATCCAGCAGGGGGCCTACAATGAGCAGTTCTTC
- | - | TRBJ1-1 | TRBV5-1 | CASSLEREGRNTEAFF | TGCGCCAGCAGCTTGGAGAGGGAAGGGAGGAACACTGAAGCTTTCTTT
- | TRBD1 | TRBJ2-1 | TRBV2 | CASRWDRGSSYNEQFF | TGTGCCAGCCGATGGGACAGGGGAAGCTCCTACAATGAGCAGTTCTTC
- | - | TRBJ1-2 | TRBV5-1 | CASSFSGGDYGYTF | TGCGCCAGCAGCTTCAGCGGGGGCGACTATGGCTACACCTTC
- | - | TRBJ1-3 | TRBV7-8 | CANRRLSGNTIYF | TGTGCCAACCGCAGGCTCTCTGGAAACACCATATATTTT
- | - | TRBJ2-5 | TRBV3-1/TRBV3-2 | CASSGNQETQYF | TGTGCCAGCAGTGGCAACCAAGAGACCCAGTACTTC
- | - | TRBJ1-3 | TRBV15 | CATSSLGKENTIYF | TGTGCCACCAGCAGCCTGGGGAAGGAGAACACCATATATTTT
- | - | TRBJ2-5 | TRBV23-1 | CASSPRGSQPYQETQYF | TGCGCCAGCAGTCCCCGGGGGTCACAGCCGTACCAAGAGACCCAGTACTTC
- | - | TRBJ2-5 | TRBV24-1 | CATSGTLQETQYF | TGTGCCACCAGTGGGACACTCCAAGAGACCCAGTACTTC
- | TRBD1 | TRBJ1-4 | TRBV18 | CASSRQGTNEKLFF | TGTGCCAGCTCCCGACAGGGAACTAATGAAAAACTGTTTTTT
- | - | TRBJ1-2 | TRBV20-1 | CSAIYTLGYTF | TGCAGTGCTATTTATACCCTTGGCTACACCTTC
- | TRBD1 | TRBJ2-1 | TRBV24-1 | CATSGGQGNRYNEQFF | TGTGCCACCAGTGGGGGACAGGGGAATAGATACAATGAGCAGTTCTTC
- | TRBD1 | TRBJ2-2 | TRBV7-2 | CASSPTRGQGFTGELFF | TGTGCCAGCAGCCCCACTAGGGGACAGGGTTTCACCGGGGAGCTGTTTTTT
- | TRBD2 | TRBJ2-5 | TRBV11-2 | CASSLDRSLAGTQYF | TGTGCCAGCAGCTTAGATCGGTCCCTAGCGGGGACCCAGTACTTC
- | - | TRBJ2-5 | TRBV5-8 | CASSLGLAAIQETQYF | TGTGCCAGCAGCTTGGGTTTGGCGGCTATCCAAGAGACCCAGTACTTC
- | TRBD1 | TRBJ1-1 | TRBV5-6 | CASSVRDRDWAEAFF | TGTGCCAGCAGCGTCCGGGACAGGGATTGGGCTGAAGCTTTCTTT
- | - | TRBJ2-5 | TRBV28 | CASSLKRFQETQYF | TGTGCCAGCAGTTTAAAGCGGTTCCAAGAGACCCAGTACTTC
- | - | TRBJ1-2 | TRBV11-1 | CASKGQDYGYTF | TGTGCCAGCAAGGGCCAAGACTATGGCTACACCTTC
- | - | TRBJ2-5 | TRBV5-1 | CASSFAGTEETQYF | TGCGCCAGCAGCTTTGCGGGGACTGAAGAGACCCAGTACTTC
- | - | TRBJ1-5 | TRBV30 | CAFRKDSNQPQHF | TGTGCCTTTAGGAAGGATAGCAATCAGCCCCAGCATTTT